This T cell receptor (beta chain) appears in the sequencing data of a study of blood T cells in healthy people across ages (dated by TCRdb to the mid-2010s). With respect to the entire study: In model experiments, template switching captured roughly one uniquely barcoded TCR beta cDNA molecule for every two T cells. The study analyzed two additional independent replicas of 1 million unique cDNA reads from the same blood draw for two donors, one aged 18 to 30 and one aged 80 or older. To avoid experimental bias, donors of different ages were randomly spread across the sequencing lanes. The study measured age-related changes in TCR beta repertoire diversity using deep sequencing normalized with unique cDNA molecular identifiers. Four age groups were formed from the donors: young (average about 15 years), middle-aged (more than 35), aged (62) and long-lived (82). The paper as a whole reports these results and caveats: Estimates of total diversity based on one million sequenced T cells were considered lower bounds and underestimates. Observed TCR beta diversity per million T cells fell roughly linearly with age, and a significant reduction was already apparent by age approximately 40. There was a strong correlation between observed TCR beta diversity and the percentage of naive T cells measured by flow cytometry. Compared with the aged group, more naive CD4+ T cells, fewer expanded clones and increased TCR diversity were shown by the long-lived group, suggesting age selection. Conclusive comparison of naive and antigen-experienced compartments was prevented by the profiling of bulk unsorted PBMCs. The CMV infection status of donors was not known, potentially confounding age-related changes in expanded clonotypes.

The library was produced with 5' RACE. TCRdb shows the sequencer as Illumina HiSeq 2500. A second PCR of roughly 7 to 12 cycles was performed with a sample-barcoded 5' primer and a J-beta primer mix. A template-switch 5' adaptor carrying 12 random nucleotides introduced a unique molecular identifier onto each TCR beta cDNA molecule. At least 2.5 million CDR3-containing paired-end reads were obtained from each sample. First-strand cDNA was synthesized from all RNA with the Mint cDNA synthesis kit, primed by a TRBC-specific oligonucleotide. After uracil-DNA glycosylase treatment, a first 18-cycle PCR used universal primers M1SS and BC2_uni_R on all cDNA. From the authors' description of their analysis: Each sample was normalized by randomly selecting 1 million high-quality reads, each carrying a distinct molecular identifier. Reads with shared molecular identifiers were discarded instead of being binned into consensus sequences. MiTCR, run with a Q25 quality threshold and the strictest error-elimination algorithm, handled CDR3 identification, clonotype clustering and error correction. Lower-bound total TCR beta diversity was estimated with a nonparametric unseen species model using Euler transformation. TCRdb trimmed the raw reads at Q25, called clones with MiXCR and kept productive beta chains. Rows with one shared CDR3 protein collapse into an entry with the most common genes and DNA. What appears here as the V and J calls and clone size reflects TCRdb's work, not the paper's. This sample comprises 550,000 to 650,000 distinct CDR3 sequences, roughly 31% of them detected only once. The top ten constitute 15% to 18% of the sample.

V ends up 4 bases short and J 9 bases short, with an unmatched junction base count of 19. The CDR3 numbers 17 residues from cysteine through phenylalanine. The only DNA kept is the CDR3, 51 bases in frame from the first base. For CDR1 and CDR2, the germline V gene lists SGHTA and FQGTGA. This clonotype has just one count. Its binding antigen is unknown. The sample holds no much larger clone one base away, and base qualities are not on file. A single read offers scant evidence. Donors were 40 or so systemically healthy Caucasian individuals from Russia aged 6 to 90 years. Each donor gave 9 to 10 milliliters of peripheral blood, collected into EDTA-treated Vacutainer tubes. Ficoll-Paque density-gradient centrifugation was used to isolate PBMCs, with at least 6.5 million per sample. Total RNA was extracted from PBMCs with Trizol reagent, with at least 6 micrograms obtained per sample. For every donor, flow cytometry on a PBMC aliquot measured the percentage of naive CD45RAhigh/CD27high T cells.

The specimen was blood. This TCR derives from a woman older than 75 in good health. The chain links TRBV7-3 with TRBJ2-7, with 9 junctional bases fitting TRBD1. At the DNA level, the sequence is TGTGCCAGCAGCTCCCAACCACCGGGACAGGGAGGTAATGGGCAGTACTTC. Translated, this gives CASSSQPPGQGGNGQYF.